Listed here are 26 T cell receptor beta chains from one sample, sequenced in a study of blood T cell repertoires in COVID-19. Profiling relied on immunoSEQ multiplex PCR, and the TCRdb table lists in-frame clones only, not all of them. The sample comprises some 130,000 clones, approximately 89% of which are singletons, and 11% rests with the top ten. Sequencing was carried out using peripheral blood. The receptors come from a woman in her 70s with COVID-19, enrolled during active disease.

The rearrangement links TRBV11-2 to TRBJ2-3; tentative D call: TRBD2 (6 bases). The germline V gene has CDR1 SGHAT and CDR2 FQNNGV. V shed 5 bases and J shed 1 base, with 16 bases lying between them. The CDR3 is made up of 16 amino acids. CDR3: CASSPGGWWGTDTQYF. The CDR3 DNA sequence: TGTGCCAGCAGCCCTGGGGGGTGGTGGGGCACAGATACGCAGTATTTT.

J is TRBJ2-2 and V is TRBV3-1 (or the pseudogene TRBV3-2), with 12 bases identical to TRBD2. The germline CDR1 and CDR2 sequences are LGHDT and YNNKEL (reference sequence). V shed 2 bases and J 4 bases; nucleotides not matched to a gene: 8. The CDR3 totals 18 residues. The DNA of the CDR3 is TGTGCCAGCAGCCAACAAGCCGGGACTAGCGGGTCCACCGGGGAGCTGTTTTTT. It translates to CASSQQAGTSGSTGELFF.

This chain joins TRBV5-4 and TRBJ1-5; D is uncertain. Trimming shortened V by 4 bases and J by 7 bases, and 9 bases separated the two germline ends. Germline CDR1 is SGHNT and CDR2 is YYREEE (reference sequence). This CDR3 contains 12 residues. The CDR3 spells CASSVPGQPQHF. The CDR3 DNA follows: TGTGCCAGCAGCGTCCCGGGGCAGCCCCAGCATTTT.

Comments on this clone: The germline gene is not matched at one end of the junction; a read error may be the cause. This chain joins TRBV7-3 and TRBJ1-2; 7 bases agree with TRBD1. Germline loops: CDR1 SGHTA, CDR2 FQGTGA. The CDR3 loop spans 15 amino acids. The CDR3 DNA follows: TGTGTCAGCAGCTTGGGACAGCCGCCTAACTATGGCTACACCTTC. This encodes CVSSLGQPPNYGYTF.

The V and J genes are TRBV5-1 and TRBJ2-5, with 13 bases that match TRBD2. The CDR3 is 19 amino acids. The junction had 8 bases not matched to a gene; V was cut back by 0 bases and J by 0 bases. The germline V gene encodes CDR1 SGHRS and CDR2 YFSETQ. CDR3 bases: TGCGCCAGCAGCTTGGCCAGGACTAGCGGGGGAGCGTACCAAGAGACCCAGTACTTC. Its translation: CASSLARTSGGAYQETQYF.

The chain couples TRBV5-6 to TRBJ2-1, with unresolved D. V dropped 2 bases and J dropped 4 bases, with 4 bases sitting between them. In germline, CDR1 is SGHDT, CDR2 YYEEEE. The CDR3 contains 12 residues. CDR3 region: CASSLSYNEQFF. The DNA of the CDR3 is TGTGCCAGCAGCTTATCGTACAATGAGCAGTTCTTC.

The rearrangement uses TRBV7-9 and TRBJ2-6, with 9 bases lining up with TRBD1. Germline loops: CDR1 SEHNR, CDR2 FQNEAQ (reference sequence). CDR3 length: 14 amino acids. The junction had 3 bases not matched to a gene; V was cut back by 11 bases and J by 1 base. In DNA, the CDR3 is TGTGCCCTACAGGGGGCGTCTGGGGCCAACGTCCTGACTTTC. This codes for CALQGASGANVLTF.

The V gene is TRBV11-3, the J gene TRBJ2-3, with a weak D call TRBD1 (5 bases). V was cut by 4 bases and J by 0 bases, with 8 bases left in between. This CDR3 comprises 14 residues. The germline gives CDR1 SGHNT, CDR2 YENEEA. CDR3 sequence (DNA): TGTGCCAGCAGCTACGACAGAAGCACAGATACGCAGTATTTT. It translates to CASSYDRSTDTQYF.

The CDR3 nucleotides read TGTGCCAGCAGCTCAGACCAGGGGGTGCAGTACTTC. Its protein is CASSSDQGVQYF. V usage is TRBV7-3 and J usage is TRBJ2-7; 7 positions agree with TRBD1. The V gene end was trimmed by 4 bases and the J gene end by 9 bases; junction bases not matched to a gene: 6. This CDR3 has 12 amino acids. Germline V gene sequence: CDR1 SGHTA, CDR2 FQGTGA.

The chain's CDR3 is CASSFMGGHNYGYTF. The CDR3 coding sequence is TGTGCCAGCAGTTTTATGGGGGGGCACAACTATGGCTACACCTTC. V gene TRBV27 combines with J gene TRBJ1-2, with D possibly TRBD1 on 6 matching bases. The V end lost 3 bases, the J end lost 2 bases, and 13 bases lay between the germline ends. This CDR3 has 15 residues. Germline V CDR1 and CDR2: MNHEY, SMNVEV (reference sequence).

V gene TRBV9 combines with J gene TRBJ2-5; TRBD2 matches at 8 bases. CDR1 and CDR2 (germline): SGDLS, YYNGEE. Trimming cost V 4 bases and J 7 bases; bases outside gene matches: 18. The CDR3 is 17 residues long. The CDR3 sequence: CASSPGDAGGPPGTQYF. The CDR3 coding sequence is TGTGCCAGCAGCCCGGGAGACGCGGGGGGCCCCCCAGGGACCCAGTACTTC.

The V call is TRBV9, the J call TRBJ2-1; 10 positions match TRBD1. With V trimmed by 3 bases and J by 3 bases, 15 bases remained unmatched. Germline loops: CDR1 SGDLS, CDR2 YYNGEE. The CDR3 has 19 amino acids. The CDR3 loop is CASSEQAGWGTGDYNEQFF. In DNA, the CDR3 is TGTGCCAGCAGCGAACAAGCGGGGTGGGGGACAGGGGACTACAATGAGCAGTTCTTC. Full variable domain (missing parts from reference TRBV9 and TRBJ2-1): DSGVTQTPKHLITATGQRVTLRCSPRSGDLSVYWYQQSLDQGLQFLIQYYNGEERAKGNILERFSAQQFPDLHSELNLSSLELGDSALYFCASSEQAGWGTGDYNEQFFGPGTRLTVL.

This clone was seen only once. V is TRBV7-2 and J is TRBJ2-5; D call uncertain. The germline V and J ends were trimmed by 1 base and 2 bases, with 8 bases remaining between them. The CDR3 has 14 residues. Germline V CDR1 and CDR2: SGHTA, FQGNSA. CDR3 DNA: TGTGCCAGCAGCTTAGGGGCAGTTCAAGAGACCCAGTACTTC. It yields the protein CASSLGAVQETQYF.

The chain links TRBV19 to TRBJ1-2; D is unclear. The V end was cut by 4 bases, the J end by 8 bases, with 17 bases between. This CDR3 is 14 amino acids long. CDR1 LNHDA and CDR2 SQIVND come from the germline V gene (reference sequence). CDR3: CASSTTDQYGGYTF. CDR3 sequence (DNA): TGTGCCAGTAGTACCACCGACCAATACGGGGGCTACACCTTC.

The CDR3 nucleotides read TGTGCCAGCAGCTCGGGGGGAAGCACAGATACGCAGTATTTT. It translates to CASSSGGSTDTQYF. This chain connects TRBV5-4 to TRBJ2-3; 7 nucleotides match TRBD2. This CDR3 is 14 amino acids long. CDR1 is SGHNT and CDR2 is YYREEE in the germline V gene (reference sequence). Trimming took 3 bases from V and 0 from J; bases not matched to a gene: 1.

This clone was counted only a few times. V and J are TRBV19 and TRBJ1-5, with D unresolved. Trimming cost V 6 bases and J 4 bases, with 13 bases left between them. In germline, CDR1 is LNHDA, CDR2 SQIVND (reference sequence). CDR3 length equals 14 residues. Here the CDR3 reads CASRGGIGNQPQHF. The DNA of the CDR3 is TGTGCCAGTAGAGGCGGGATTGGAAATCAGCCCCAGCATTTT.

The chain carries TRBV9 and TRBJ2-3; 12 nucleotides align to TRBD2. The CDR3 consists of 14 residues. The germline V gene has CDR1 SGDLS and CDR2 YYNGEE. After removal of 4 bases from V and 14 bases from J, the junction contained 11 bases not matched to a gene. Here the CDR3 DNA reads TGTGCCAGCAGCTCCTCGACTAGCGGGGGACGCAGGTATTTT. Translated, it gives CASSSSTSGGRRYF.

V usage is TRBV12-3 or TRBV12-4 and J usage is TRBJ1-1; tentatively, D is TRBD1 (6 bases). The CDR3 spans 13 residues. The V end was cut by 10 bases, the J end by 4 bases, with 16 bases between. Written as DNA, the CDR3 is TGTGCCACCGGGACACCCGGTCTCACTGAAGCTTTCTTT. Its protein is CATGTPGLTEAFF.

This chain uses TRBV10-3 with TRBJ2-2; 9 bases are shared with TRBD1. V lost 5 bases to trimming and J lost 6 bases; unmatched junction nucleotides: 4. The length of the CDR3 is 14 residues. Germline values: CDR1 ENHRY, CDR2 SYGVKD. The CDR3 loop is CAISSRTGAGELFF. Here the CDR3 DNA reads TGTGCCATCAGTAGCCGGACAGGGGCCGGGGAGCTGTTTTTT.

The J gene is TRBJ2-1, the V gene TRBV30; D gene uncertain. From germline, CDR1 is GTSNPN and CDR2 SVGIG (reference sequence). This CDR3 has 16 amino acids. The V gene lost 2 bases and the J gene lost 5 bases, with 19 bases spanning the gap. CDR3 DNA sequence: TGTGCCTGGAGTCTCGAGCACGGGTCCCCACACAATGAGCAGTTCTTC. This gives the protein CAWSLEHGSPHNEQFF.

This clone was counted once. DNA of the CDR3: TGTGCCACCGGCCTGGGACAGACTAATGAAAAACTGTTTTTT. This sequence encodes CATGLGQTNEKLFF. The chain joins TRBV19 to TRBJ1-4, with 7 bases identical to TRBD1. With V trimmed by 10 bases and J by 2 bases, 7 bases remained unmatched. Germline CDR1 reads LNHDA; CDR2 reads SQIVND (reference sequence). This CDR3 has 14 amino acids.

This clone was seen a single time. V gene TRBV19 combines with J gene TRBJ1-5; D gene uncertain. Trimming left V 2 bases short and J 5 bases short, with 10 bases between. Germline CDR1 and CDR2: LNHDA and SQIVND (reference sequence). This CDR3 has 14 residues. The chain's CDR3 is CASSIRGFDQPQHF. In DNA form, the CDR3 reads TGTGCCAGTAGTATACGGGGTTTTGATCAGCCCCAGCATTTT.

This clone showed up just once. The CDR3 DNA reads TGTGCCAGCAGCTTGTCCCTCTCCTACGAGCAGTACTTC. Translating it yields CASSLSLSYEQYF. The rearrangement uses TRBV5-4 and TRBJ2-7; D gene ambiguous. Germline V lookup: CDR1 SGHNT, CDR2 YYREEE (reference sequence). There are 13 residues in the CDR3. Trimming removed 1 base at V and 0 bases at J, with 5 bases between. Using reference TRBV5-4 and TRBJ2-7 for the parts outside the CDR3, the full variable domain is ETGVTQSPTHLIKTRGQQVTLRCSSQSGHNTVSWYQQALGQGPQFIFQYYREEENGRGNFPPRFSGLQFPNYSSELNVNALELDDSALYLCASSLSLSYEQYFGPGTRLTVT.

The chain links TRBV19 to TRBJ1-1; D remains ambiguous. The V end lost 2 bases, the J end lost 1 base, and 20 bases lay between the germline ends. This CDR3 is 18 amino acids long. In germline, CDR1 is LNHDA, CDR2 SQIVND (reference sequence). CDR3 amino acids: CASSIFPGKPMKNTEAFF. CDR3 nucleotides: TGTGCCAGTAGTATATTCCCGGGAAAACCGATGAAGAACACTGAAGCTTTCTTT.

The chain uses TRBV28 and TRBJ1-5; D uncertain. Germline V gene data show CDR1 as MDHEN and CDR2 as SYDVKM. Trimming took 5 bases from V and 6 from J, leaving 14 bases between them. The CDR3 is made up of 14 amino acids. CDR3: CASSQFRSFQPQHF. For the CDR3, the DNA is TGTGCCAGCAGTCAATTTCGGAGCTTTCAGCCCCAGCATTTT.

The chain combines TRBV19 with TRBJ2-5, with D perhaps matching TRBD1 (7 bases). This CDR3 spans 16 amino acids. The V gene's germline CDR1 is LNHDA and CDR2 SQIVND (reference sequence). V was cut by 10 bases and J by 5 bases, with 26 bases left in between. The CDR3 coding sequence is TGTGCCACCACCACTTGGGTACAGGGGACTGGGGAGACCCAGTACTTC. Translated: CATTTWVQGTGETQYF.